These T cell receptor beta chains were read from a single sample in a study of blood T cell repertoires in COVID-19. Clones were read by immunoSEQ multiplex PCR, and TCRdb kept only the in-frame ones, dropping some. This sample has roughly 360,000 clones, with more than 65% found just once. What was sequenced was peripheral blood. These receptors all stem from a human donor with acute or convalescent COVID-19. The donor label of this sample is uncertain. Both conserved end residues are part of each CDR3. Fields, in order: V gene, J gene, CDR3 protein.

TRBV30	TRBJ2-1	CAWSGQAPSSYNEQFF
TRBV18	TRBJ2-1	CASSQGQGSYNEQFF
TRBV7-9	TRBJ2-3	CASSLLSGRDSTDTQYF
TRBV7-7	TRBJ1-4	CASSRDTNEKLFF
TRBV7-2	TRBJ1-2	CASSPSGGGSYTF
TRBV3-1/TRBV3-2	TRBJ2-1	CASSQRPGLAGKGNEQFF
TRBV7-9	TRBJ1-2	CASSSQRDIRNYGYTF
TRBV12-5	TRBJ1-2	CASGQEGDRGGYTF
TRBV2	TRBJ2-6	CASSEPPQAGANVLTF
TRBV6-5	TRBJ1-1	CASTRREGLNTEAFF
TRBV6-1	TRBJ2-2	CASSEGTGVNTGELFF
TRBV6-4	TRBJ1-1	CASSADRGQTEAFF
TRBV9	TRBJ2-3	CASSRLAGVGDTQYF
TRBV10-2	TRBJ1-6	CASSHGVGLSPLHF
TRBV7-6	TRBJ1-3	CASSLVGTGAPTSGNTIYF
TRBV29-1	TRBJ1-1	CSGMGSEAFF
TRBV2	TRBJ1-2	CASSEGHNYGYTF
TRBV6-5	TRBJ1-3	CASATDIYRNTIYF
TRBV7-9	TRBJ1-4	CASSLWSISGEKLFF
TRBV30	TRBJ2-5	CAWSMGRRTQETQYF
TRBV9	TRBJ1-2	CASSGSNRGRYSGYTF
TRBV7-9	TRBJ1-1	CASSLVQGATEAFF
TRBV20-1	TRBJ2-7	CSASPAGSSYEQYF
TRBV27	TRBJ2-7	CASSSGGYEQYF
TRBV11-2	TRBJ2-3	CASSLVAGGQVDTQYF
TRBV28	TRBJ2-7	CASSADPSTYEQYF